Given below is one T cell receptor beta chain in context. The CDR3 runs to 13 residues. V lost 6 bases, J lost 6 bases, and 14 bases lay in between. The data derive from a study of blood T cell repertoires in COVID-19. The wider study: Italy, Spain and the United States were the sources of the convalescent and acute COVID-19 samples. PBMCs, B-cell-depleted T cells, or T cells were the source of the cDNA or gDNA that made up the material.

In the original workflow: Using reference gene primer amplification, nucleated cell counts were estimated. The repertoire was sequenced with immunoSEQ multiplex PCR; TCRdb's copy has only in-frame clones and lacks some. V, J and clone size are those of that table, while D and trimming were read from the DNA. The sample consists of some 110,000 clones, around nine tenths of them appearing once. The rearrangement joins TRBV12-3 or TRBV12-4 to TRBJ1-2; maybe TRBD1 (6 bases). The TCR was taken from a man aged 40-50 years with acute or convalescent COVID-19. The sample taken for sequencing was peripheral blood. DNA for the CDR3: TGTGCCAGCAGCCTCGGACAGAGGGATGGCTACACCTTC. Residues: CASSLGQRDGYTF.